This T cell receptor beta chain was recorded in a study of blood T cell repertoires in COVID-19. Sequencing used immunoSEQ multiplex PCR; TCRdb keeps in-frame clones, though not all of them. The table shows approximately 100,000 clones, with about 90% occurring only once. The V and J ends lost 0 bases and 7 bases, in that order; junction bases with no gene match: 6. Germline V gene lookup returns CDR1 SGHNT and CDR2 YENEEA. The CDR3 has 16 residues. The chain couples TRBV11-3 to TRBJ2-7, with 13 bases fitting TRBD2. The sequence derives from a woman younger than 45 with acute or convalescent COVID-19. Material for sequencing was peripheral blood. CDR3 region: CASSLEGTSGDLEQYF. Written as DNA, the CDR3 is TGTGCCAGCAGCTTAGAAGGGACTAGCGGGGACCTGGAGCAGTACTTC.